This T cell receptor beta chain comes out of a study of OX40 agonist ivuxolimab in advanced cancers. For the study at large: A diagnosis of hepatocellular carcinoma, melanoma, renal cell or head and neck cancer was present in dose-escalation patients. Study outcomes and limitations: In a subset of nonresponders, normalized T-cell clonal expansion was also low. Individuals who were partial responders at 0.1-3.0 mg/kg had clonal expansion that ranked among the lowest.

Some clones are missing from TCRdb's copy, which holds only in-frame ones; the method was immunoSEQ multiplex PCR. The sample lists 60,000 to 100,000 clones; 80% to 95% were seen once. No patient had autoimmune disease or received systemic immunosuppression. As for this clone: Its cognate antigen is unknown.

Sample: CD4+ or CD8+ T cells sorted from blood, taken in a trial of the OX40 agonist ivuxolimab. This TCR was sampled from an adult with an advanced solid tumor such as melanoma, head and neck, liver or kidney cancer.

The CDR3 sequence: CSAREVEQFF. The CDR3 DNA is TGCAGTGCTAGGGAGGTTGAGCAGTTCTTC. The chain is built from TRBV20-1 and TRBJ2-1; D is perhaps TRBD2 (5 bases). The CDR3 runs to 10 residues. V was pared by 3 bases and J by 9 bases, with 6 bases between. Germline assignment: CDR1 DFQATT and CDR2 SNEGSKA (reference sequence).